Listed below are T cell receptor beta chains from one sample, sequenced in a study of shared clonotypes between healthy human individuals. Profiling relied on immunoSEQ multiplex PCR, and the TCRdb table lists in-frame clones only, not all of them. This sample has hundreds of thousands of clones, with approximately 95% found just once. The sequencing sample was made of naive CD8+ T cells sorted from blood. Receptors were obtained from a woman under 40 in good health. Both conserved end residues are part of each CDR3. The order of the fields is D gene, clone size, V gene, J gene, CDR3 protein, CDR3 DNA. The D gene is left open where the match is weak. For some rows the clone size is stated as once, few or many, or as a class when expanded; others skip it.

D gene: -
clone size: -
V gene: TRBV30
J gene: TRBJ1-5
CDR3 protein: CAWSVMASNQPQHF
CDR3 DNA: TGTGCCTGGAGTGTTATGGCCAGCAATCAGCCCCAGCATTTT

D gene: -
clone size: -
V gene: TRBV4-1
J gene: TRBJ1-4
CDR3 protein: CASSQEQLTGGNEKLFF
CDR3 DNA: TGCGCCAGCAGCCAAGAACAGCTGACGGGGGGGAATGAAAAACTGTTTTTT

D gene: -
clone size: -
V gene: TRBV11-3
J gene: TRBJ2-1
CDR3 protein: CASSSYTNEQFF
CDR3 DNA: TGTGCCAGCAGCTCCTACACCAATGAGCAGTTCTTC

D gene: TRBD1
clone size: -
V gene: TRBV28
J gene: TRBJ1-5
CDR3 protein: CASSLGQGVQPQHF
CDR3 DNA: TGTGCCAGCAGTCTAGGGCAGGGGGTACAGCCCCAGCATTTT

D gene: -
clone size: -
V gene: TRBV4-1
J gene: TRBJ2-2
CDR3 protein: CASSPVFGGELFF
CDR3 DNA: TGCGCCAGCAGCCCGGTCTTCGGTGGGGAGCTGTTTTTT

D gene: -
clone size: -
V gene: TRBV6-5
J gene: TRBJ2-7
CDR3 protein: CASKTGFEQYF
CDR3 DNA: TGTGCCAGCAAAACGGGGTTCGAGCAGTACTTC

D gene: TRBD1
clone size: -
V gene: TRBV29-1
J gene: TRBJ2-7
CDR3 protein: CSVGTGESYEQYF
CDR3 DNA: TGCAGCGTGGGCACAGGGGAGTCCTACGAGCAGTACTTC

D gene: TRBD2
clone size: -
V gene: TRBV5-4
J gene: TRBJ2-1
CDR3 protein: CASGGGNEGNEQFF
CDR3 DNA: TGTGCCAGCGGGGGAGGGAATGAGGGCAATGAGCAGTTCTTC

D gene: TRBD1
clone size: -
V gene: TRBV6-1
J gene: TRBJ2-7
CDR3 protein: CASSEAWDRGRDEQYF
CDR3 DNA: TGTGCCAGCAGTGAAGCGTGGGACAGGGGTAGGGACGAGCAGTACTTC

D gene: -
clone size: -
V gene: TRBV28
J gene: TRBJ2-3
CDR3 protein: CASSSTGSSTDTQYF
CDR3 DNA: TGTGCCAGCAGTTCCACCGGGTCTAGCACAGATACGCAGTATTTT

D gene: -
clone size: -
V gene: TRBV5-6
J gene: TRBJ1-4
CDR3 protein: CASSSTGANEKLFF
CDR3 DNA: TGTGCCAGCAGCTCTACGGGCGCTAATGAAAAACTGTTTTTT

D gene: TRBD1
clone size: -
V gene: TRBV27
J gene: TRBJ1-5
CDR3 protein: CASSLTGGWEPQHF
CDR3 DNA: TGTGCCAGCAGTTTGACAGGGGGCTGGGAGCCCCAGCATTTT

D gene: -
clone size: -
V gene: TRBV9
J gene: TRBJ1-5
CDR3 protein: CASSPGGTSNQPQHF
CDR3 DNA: TGTGCCAGCAGCCCCGGCGGGACTAGCAATCAGCCCCAGCATTTT

D gene: TRBD2
clone size: -
V gene: TRBV10-2
J gene: TRBJ2-1
CDR3 protein: CASSVAGAYNEQFF
CDR3 DNA: TGCGCCAGCAGTGTAGCGGGAGCTTACAATGAGCAGTTCTTC

D gene: TRBD2
clone size: -
V gene: TRBV6-5
J gene: TRBJ2-2
CDR3 protein: CASSYTSGNTGELFF
CDR3 DNA: TGTGCCAGCAGTTATACTAGCGGGAACACCGGGGAGCTGTTTTTT

D gene: -
clone size: -
V gene: TRBV20-1
J gene: TRBJ2-2
CDR3 protein: CSAPSTGELFF
CDR3 DNA: TGCAGTGCTCCTAGCACCGGGGAGCTGTTTTTT

D gene: TRBD1
clone size: -
V gene: TRBV5-1
J gene: TRBJ1-2
CDR3 protein: CASSLFTTGGIYGYTF
CDR3 DNA: TGCGCCAGCAGCTTGTTTACGACAGGGGGCATCTATGGCTACACCTTC

D gene: -
clone size: -
V gene: TRBV7-9
J gene: TRBJ2-5
CDR3 protein: CASSRPGETQYF
CDR3 DNA: TGTGCCAGCAGCAGACCTGGGGAGACCCAGTACTTC

D gene: -
clone size: -
V gene: TRBV28
J gene: TRBJ2-1
CDR3 protein: CASSFTGGGSEQFF
CDR3 DNA: TGTGCCAGCAGTTTCACAGGGGGGGGAAGTGAGCAGTTCTTC

D gene: TRBD2
clone size: -
V gene: TRBV6-6
J gene: TRBJ2-1
CDR3 protein: CASSYIAGGNEQFF
CDR3 DNA: TGTGCCAGCAGTTACATAGCGGGAGGGAATGAGCAGTTCTTC

D gene: TRBD2
clone size: once
V gene: TRBV9
J gene: TRBJ2-5
CDR3 protein: CASSPTGLAGSQETQYF
CDR3 DNA: TGTGCCAGCAGCCCAACGGGACTAGCGGGCTCACAAGAGACCCAGTACTTC

D gene: -
clone size: -
V gene: TRBV7-8
J gene: TRBJ1-2
CDR3 protein: CASSLSGGSNYGYTF
CDR3 DNA: TGTGCCAGCAGCTTATCGGGGGGAAGCAACTATGGCTACACCTTC

D gene: -
clone size: once
V gene: TRBV11-3
J gene: TRBJ2-2
CDR3 protein: CASSFWASVTGELFF
CDR3 DNA: TGTGCCAGCAGCTTTTGGGCTAGCGTCACCGGGGAGCTGTTTTTT

D gene: -
clone size: once
V gene: TRBV28
J gene: TRBJ2-2
CDR3 protein: CASSTRQEDTGELFF
CDR3 DNA: TGTGCCAGCAGTACTCGACAGGAGGACACCGGGGAGCTGTTTTTT

D gene: -
clone size: -
V gene: TRBV28
J gene: TRBJ2-5
CDR3 protein: CASSTGGLAEQETQYF
CDR3 DNA: TGTGCCAGCAGTACAGGGGGGCTAGCGGAACAAGAGACCCAGTACTTC

D gene: TRBD2
clone size: -
V gene: TRBV9
J gene: TRBJ2-3
CDR3 protein: CASSGRREGLDTQYF
CDR3 DNA: TGTGCCAGCAGCGGCCGGCGGGAGGGCCTGGATACGCAGTATTTT

D gene: TRBD1
clone size: -
V gene: TRBV19
J gene: TRBJ2-7
CDR3 protein: CASSNRGEQYF
CDR3 DNA: TGTGCCAGTAGTAACAGGGGCGAGCAGTACTTC

D gene: TRBD1
clone size: -
V gene: TRBV7-4
J gene: TRBJ2-7
CDR3 protein: CASSLGIRTGDRDEQYF
CDR3 DNA: TGTGCCAGCAGCTTAGGTATCCGGACAGGGGATCGGGACGAGCAGTACTTC

D gene: TRBD1
clone size: -
V gene: TRBV28
J gene: TRBJ2-2
CDR3 protein: CASGQDRGQTGELFF
CDR3 DNA: TGTGCCAGCGGCCAGGACAGGGGGCAAACCGGGGAGCTGTTTTTT

D gene: -
clone size: once
V gene: TRBV11-2
J gene: TRBJ1-1
CDR3 protein: CASSLGPEAFF
CDR3 DNA: TGTGCCAGCAGCTTAGGACCTGAAGCTTTCTTT

D gene: -
clone size: -
V gene: TRBV7-2
J gene: TRBJ2-7
CDR3 protein: CASSLAPGSGPYEQYF
CDR3 DNA: TGTGCCAGCAGCTTAGCCCCGGGTAGCGGACCTTACGAGCAGTACTTC

D gene: -
clone size: -
V gene: TRBV5-4
J gene: TRBJ1-2
CDR3 protein: CASSLPGVEGYTF
CDR3 DNA: TGTGCCAGCAGCTTGCCAGGGGTGGAGGGCTACACCTTC

D gene: TRBD2
clone size: -
V gene: TRBV7-6
J gene: TRBJ2-7
CDR3 protein: CASSPLGLADKQYF
CDR3 DNA: TGTGCCAGCAGCCCTCTGGGACTAGCGGACAAGCAGTACTTC

D gene: -
clone size: -
V gene: TRBV5-4
J gene: TRBJ2-5
CDR3 protein: CASSLFAASGETQYF
CDR3 DNA: TGTGCCAGCAGCTTGTTTGCTGCTAGTGGGGAGACCCAGTACTTC

D gene: -
clone size: once
V gene: TRBV21-1
J gene: TRBJ2-7
CDR3 protein: CASSKAKGIFGEQYF
CDR3 DNA: TGTGCCAGCAGCAAAGCCAAGGGTATTTTTGGCGAGCAGTACTTC

D gene: -
clone size: -
V gene: TRBV4-1
J gene: TRBJ2-4
CDR3 protein: CASSQEGSLFENIQYF
CDR3 DNA: TGCGCCAGCAGCCAAGAAGGCTCCCTGTTCGAAAACATTCAGTACTTC

D gene: TRBD1
clone size: -
V gene: TRBV2
J gene: TRBJ1-2
CDR3 protein: CAVGQGKNYGYTF
CDR3 DNA: TGTGCCGTGGGACAGGGCAAAAACTATGGCTACACCTTC

D gene: -
clone size: -
V gene: TRBV11-2
J gene: TRBJ2-2
CDR3 protein: CASSQGWEELFF
CDR3 DNA: TGTGCCAGCAGCCAAGGGTGGGAGGAGCTGTTTTTT